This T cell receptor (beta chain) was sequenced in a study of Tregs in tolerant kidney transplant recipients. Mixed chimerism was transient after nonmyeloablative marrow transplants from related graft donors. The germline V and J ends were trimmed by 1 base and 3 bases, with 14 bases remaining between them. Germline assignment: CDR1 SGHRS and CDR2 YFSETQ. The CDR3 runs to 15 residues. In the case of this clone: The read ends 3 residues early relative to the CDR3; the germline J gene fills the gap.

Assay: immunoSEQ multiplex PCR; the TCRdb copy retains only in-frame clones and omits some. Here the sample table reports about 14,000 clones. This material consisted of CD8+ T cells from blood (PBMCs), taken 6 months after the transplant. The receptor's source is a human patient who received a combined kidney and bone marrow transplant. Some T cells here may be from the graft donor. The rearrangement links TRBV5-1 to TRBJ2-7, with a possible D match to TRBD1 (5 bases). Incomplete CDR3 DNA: TGCGCCAGCAGCTTGACCGACCAGGGTGTCTACGAG. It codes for CASSLTDQGVYE. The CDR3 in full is CASSLTDQGVYEQYF.